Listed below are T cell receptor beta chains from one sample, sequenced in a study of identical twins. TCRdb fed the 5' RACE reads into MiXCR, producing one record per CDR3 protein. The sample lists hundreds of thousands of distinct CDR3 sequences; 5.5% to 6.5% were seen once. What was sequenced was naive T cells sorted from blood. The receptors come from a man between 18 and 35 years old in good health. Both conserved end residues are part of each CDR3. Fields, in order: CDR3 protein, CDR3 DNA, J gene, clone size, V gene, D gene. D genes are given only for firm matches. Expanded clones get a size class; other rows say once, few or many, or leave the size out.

CASSLADTTPETQYF,TGCGCCAGCAGCTTGGCTGACACCACCCCAGAGACCCAGTACTTC,TRBJ2-5,few,TRBV5-1,-
CASSIAGGIVNEQFF,TGTGCCAGTAGTATAGCAGGGGGTATTGTCAATGAGCAGTTCTTC,TRBJ2-1,many,TRBV19,TRBD1
CASRLNPIRSYNEQFF,TGTGCCAGCAGACTTAACCCCATCCGTTCCTACAATGAGCAGTTCTTC,TRBJ2-1,many,TRBV6-1,-
CASSLAGEPAFF,TGTGCCAGCAGTTTAGCGGGGGAGCCAGCTTTCTTT,TRBJ1-1,many,TRBV12-3/TRBV12-4,-
CASSFLGVGENEQFF,TGTGCCAGCAGTTTCTTGGGGGTAGGGGAAAATGAGCAGTTCTTC,TRBJ2-1,many,TRBV28,-
CAGDRGRGELFF,TGTGCCGGAGACAGGGGTCGCGGGGAGCTGTTTTTT,TRBJ2-2,many,TRBV6-2/TRBV6-3,TRBD1
CSARDSATNSDTQYF,TGCAGTGCTAGAGATTCCGCGACAAATTCAGATACGCAGTATTTT,TRBJ2-3,many,TRBV20-1,-
CASFGRGENNEQFF,TGTGCCAGCTTCGGGAGGGGAGAGAACAATGAGCAGTTCTTC,TRBJ2-1,few,TRBV12-3/TRBV12-4,TRBD2
CASSPADRGTAEQYF,TGTGCCAGCAGTCCCGCGGACAGGGGCACTGCCGAGCAGTACTTC,TRBJ2-7,few,TRBV12-3/TRBV12-4,TRBD1
CASFRDGGNTIYF,TGTGCCAGTTTCCGGGACGGAGGAAACACCATATATTTT,TRBJ1-3,many,TRBV19,-
CASGLGLAARLDTQYF,TGTGCTAGTGGTTTGGGACTAGCGGCCAGGTTAGATACGCAGTATTTT,TRBJ2-3,-,TRBV12-5,TRBD2
CAWKTTEVTEAFF,TGTGCCTGGAAGACAACAGAAGTGACTGAAGCTTTCTTT,TRBJ1-1,-,TRBV30,-
CASSLPGSSSGANVLTF,TGTGCCAGCAGTCTACCGGGGTCTAGCTCTGGGGCCAACGTCCTGACTTTC,TRBJ2-6,-,TRBV25-1,-
CASSLGLAGGGETQYF,TGTGCCAGCAGCTTAGGACTAGCGGGAGGTGGAGAGACCCAGTACTTC,TRBJ2-5,-,TRBV7-8,TRBD2
CASSVQGLNQPQHF,TGTGCCAGCAGTGTACAGGGCCTCAATCAGCCCCAGCATTTT,TRBJ1-5,-,TRBV2,-
CASRPRTYGYTF,TGTGCCAGCCGCCCGAGGACTTATGGCTACACCTTC,TRBJ1-2,many,TRBV6-5,-
CASSPDGYYGGYTF,TGTGCCAGCTCACCAGACGGGTATTACGGGGGCTACACCTTC,TRBJ1-2,few,TRBV18,-
CASSFGTSGGPRANEQFF,TGCGCCAGCAGCTTCGGGACTAGCGGGGGACCGCGGGCAAATGAGCAGTTCTTC,TRBJ2-1,few,TRBV5-1,TRBD2
CATSGAGSDEQFF,TGTGCCACCAGTGGAGCAGGCTCGGATGAGCAGTTCTTC,TRBJ2-1,few,TRBV24-1,-
CAITGWADTQYF,TGTGCCATCACAGGGTGGGCAGATACGCAGTATTTT,TRBJ2-3,many,TRBV7-9,-
CASTKLGQGVAGELFF,TGTGCCAGCACTAAACTGGGACAGGGGGTTGCCGGGGAGCTGTTTTTT,TRBJ2-2,few,TRBV12-3/TRBV12-4,TRBD1
CASSLAGLSNEKLFF,TGTGCCAGCAGCTTAGCGGGGTTATCTAATGAAAAACTGTTTTTT,TRBJ1-4,few,TRBV7-2,-
CASSLRGTYNQPQHF,TGTGCCAGCAGCTTGAGAGGGACCTACAATCAGCCCCAGCATTTT,TRBJ1-5,many,TRBV5-6,-
CASSASSRGGYTF,TGTGCCAGCAGCGCCTCCTCCCGGGGGGGCTACACCTTC,TRBJ1-2,few,TRBV9,-
CASSQEGAGTSYEQYF,TGCGCCAGCAGCCAAGAGGGAGCGGGGACAAGCTACGAGCAGTACTTC,TRBJ2-7,few,TRBV4-3,-
CASSYSVGEQFF,TGTGCCAGCAGCTATTCGGTGGGTGAGCAGTTCTTC,TRBJ2-1,-,TRBV9,-
CSVAGTENIQYF,TGCAGCGTTGCCGGGACAGAAAACATTCAGTACTTC,TRBJ2-4,many,TRBV29-1,TRBD1
CASSLDFVSTDTQYF,TGCGCCAGCAGCTTGGACTTCGTGTCCACAGATACGCAGTATTTT,TRBJ2-3,-,TRBV5-1,-
CASSVSGELRDEQFF,TGTGCCAGCTCCGTCTCGGGGGAGCTGAGGGATGAGCAGTTCTTC,TRBJ2-1,many,TRBV12-3/TRBV12-4,-
CASSFPGLAGVRGKNEQFF,TGTGCCAGCAGCTTCCCGGGACTAGCGGGTGTCCGAGGGAAGAATGAGCAGTTCTTC,TRBJ2-1,-,TRBV5-6,TRBD2
CASSQAGTSGSQKQYF,TGTGCCAGCAGCCAGGCCGGGACTAGCGGGAGTCAGAAGCAGTATTTT,TRBJ2-3,-,TRBV14,TRBD2
CASRIGQVGQPQHF,TGTGCCAGCAGAATAGGACAGGTCGGTCAGCCCCAGCATTTT,TRBJ1-5,many,TRBV12-3/TRBV12-4,TRBD1
CTAKGGRSTDTQYF,TGCACCGCTAAAGGCGGGAGGAGCACAGATACGCAGTATTTT,TRBJ2-3,few,TRBV20-1,TRBD2
CSATGTWGTDTQYF,TGCAGTGCAACCGGGACCTGGGGCACAGATACGCAGTATTTT,TRBJ2-3,many,TRBV20-1,-
CASSLVGSSYNEQFF,TGCGCCAGCAGCTTGGTCGGGAGTTCCTACAATGAGCAGTTCTTC,TRBJ2-1,many,TRBV5-1,-
CSAPGAASYEQYF,TGCAGTGCTCCTGGGGCGGCCTCCTACGAGCAGTACTTC,TRBJ2-7,few,TRBV20-1,-
CASTIGTGYYGYTF,TGTGCCAGCACCATCGGGACAGGGTACTATGGCTACACCTTC,TRBJ1-2,many,TRBV12-3/TRBV12-4,TRBD1
CASSQTTGLDRDEQFF,TGTGCCAGCAGCCAAACCACCGGACTAGACAGGGATGAGCAGTTCTTC,TRBJ2-1,few,TRBV3-1,-
CSVYKSANTGELFF,TGCAGCGTTTATAAGAGCGCGAACACCGGGGAGCTGTTTTTT,TRBJ2-2,many,TRBV29-1,-
CASSLILGQGTDTQYF,TGTGCCAGCAGCTTGATTTTGGGACAGGGCACAGATACGCAGTATTTT,TRBJ2-3,few,TRBV5-5,TRBD1
CASSDSIPGELFF,TGTGCCAGCAGTGACTCGATCCCGGGGGAGCTGTTTTTT,TRBJ2-2,many,TRBV6-4,-
CASSLAYSSYNEQFF,TGCGCCAGCAGCTTGGCCTACAGCTCCTACAATGAGCAGTTCTTC,TRBJ2-1,many,TRBV5-1,-
CASSPRTVSEQFF,TGTGCCAGCAGTCCTCGGACAGTTTCTGAGCAGTTCTTC,TRBJ2-1,-,TRBV28,-
CASTSTSGGTDTQYF,TGTGCCAGCACCTCGACTAGCGGGGGCACAGATACGCAGTATTTT,TRBJ2-3,many,TRBV6-1,TRBD2
CSASPDTQYF,TGCAGTGCTAGTCCGGATACGCAGTATTTT,TRBJ2-3,many,TRBV20-1,-
CASSFWRGGTDTQYF,TGTGCCAGCAGTTTCTGGCGGGGGGGCACAGATACGCAGTATTTT,TRBJ2-3,many,TRBV12-3/TRBV12-4,TRBD2
CASSPPFQPPYEQYF,TGTGCCAGCAGCCCACCTTTCCAGCCCCCCTACGAGCAGTACTTC,TRBJ2-7,many,TRBV12-3/TRBV12-4,-
CASSFGGSAYEQYF,TGTGCCAGCAGTTTCGGGGGAAGCGCCTACGAGCAGTACTTC,TRBJ2-7,few,TRBV28,-
CASSQETSPEFGELFF,TGTGCCAGCTCCCAGGAGACTTCACCCGAGTTTGGGGAGCTGTTTTTT,TRBJ2-2,few,TRBV18,-
CASSLSFGTSGSYRPFF,TGTGCCAGCAGCTTATCTTTTGGGACTAGCGGGAGTTACCGTCCGTTCTTC,TRBJ2-1,-,TRBV11-3,TRBD2
CSARDGQGVSYEQYF,TGCAGTGCTAGAGATGGACAGGGGGTTTCCTACGAGCAGTACTTC,TRBJ2-7,-,TRBV20-1,TRBD1
CASSQGAGRGTEYF,TGTGCCAGCAGCCAAGGGGCTGGCCGCGGGACAGAGTACTTC,TRBJ2-4,many,TRBV3-1,-
CASTIRGSYNEQFF,TGTGCCAGCACCATCAGAGGGTCCTACAATGAGCAGTTCTTC,TRBJ2-1,many,TRBV27,-
CSAVLIVKGETQYF,TGCAGTGCCGTGCTCATAGTGAAAGGGGAGACCCAGTACTTC,TRBJ2-5,many,TRBV20-1,-
CASSRGLAGGPVNEQFF,TGTGCCAGCAGCCGTGGGTTAGCGGGAGGGCCAGTCAATGAGCAGTTCTTC,TRBJ2-1,many,TRBV12-3/TRBV12-4,TRBD2